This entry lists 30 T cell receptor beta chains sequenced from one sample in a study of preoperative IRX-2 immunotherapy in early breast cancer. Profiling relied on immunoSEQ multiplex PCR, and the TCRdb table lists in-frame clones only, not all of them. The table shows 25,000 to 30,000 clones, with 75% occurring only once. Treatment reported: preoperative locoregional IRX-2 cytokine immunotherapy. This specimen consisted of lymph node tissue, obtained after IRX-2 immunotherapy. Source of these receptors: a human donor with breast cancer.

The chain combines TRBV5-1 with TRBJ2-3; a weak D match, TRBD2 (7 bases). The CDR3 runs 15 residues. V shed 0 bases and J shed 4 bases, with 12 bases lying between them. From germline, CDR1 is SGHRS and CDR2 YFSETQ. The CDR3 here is CASSLEGGGPDTQYF. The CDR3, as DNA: TGCGCCAGCAGCTTGGAGGGCGGGGGCCCAGATACGCAGTATTTT.

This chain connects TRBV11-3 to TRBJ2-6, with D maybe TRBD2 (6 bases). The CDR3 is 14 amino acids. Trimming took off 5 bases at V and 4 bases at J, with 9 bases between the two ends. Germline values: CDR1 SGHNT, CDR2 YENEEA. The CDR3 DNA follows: TGTGCCAGCAGCCCTGGAGGGGGGGCCAACGTCCTGACTTTC. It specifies CASSPGGGANVLTF.

The DNA for the CDR3 is TGTGCCAGCAGCTTGGAGGCAGGGGGTTATGAAGCTTTCTTT. Translating gives CASSLEAGGYEAFF. This rearrangement joins TRBV11-3 to TRBJ1-1, with TRBD1 identical over 7 bases. Germline V gives CDR1 SGHNT, CDR2 YENEEA. Trimming cost V 3 bases and J 7 bases; bases outside gene matches: 8. The CDR3 sequence is 14 residues long.

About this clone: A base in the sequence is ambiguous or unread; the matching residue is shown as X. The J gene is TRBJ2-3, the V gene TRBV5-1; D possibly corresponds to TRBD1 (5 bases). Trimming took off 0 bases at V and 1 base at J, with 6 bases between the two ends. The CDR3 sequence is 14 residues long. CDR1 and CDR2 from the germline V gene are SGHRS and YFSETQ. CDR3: CASSLXTGTDTQYF. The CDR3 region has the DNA TGCGCCAGCAGCTTGGSGACAGGCACAGATACGCAGTATTTT.

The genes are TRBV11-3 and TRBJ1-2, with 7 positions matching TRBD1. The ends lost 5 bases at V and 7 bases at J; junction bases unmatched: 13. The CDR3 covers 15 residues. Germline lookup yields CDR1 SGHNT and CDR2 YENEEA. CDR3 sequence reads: CASSKPGQLNPGYTF. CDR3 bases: TGTGCCAGCAGCAAGCCGGGACAGTTAAACCCTGGCTACACCTTC.

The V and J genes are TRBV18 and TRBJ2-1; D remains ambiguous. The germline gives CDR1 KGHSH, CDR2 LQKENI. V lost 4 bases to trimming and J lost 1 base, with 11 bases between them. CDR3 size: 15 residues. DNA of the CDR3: TGTGCCAGCTCACTGGACGTGGGGTCCTACAATGAGCAGTTCTTC. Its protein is CASSLDVGSYNEQFF.

The CDR3 nucleotides read TGTGCCAGCAGAGGACTATACACCTACGAGCAGTACTTC. It encodes CASRGLYTYEQYF. This chain links TRBV6-8 with TRBJ2-7; possible D gene TRBD2, 6 bases. Germline values: CDR1 MNHGY, CDR2 SAAAGT. Trimming removed 6 bases at V and 2 bases at J, with 11 bases between. CDR3 length equals 13 residues.

The CDR3 DNA sequence: TGTGCCAGCAGTTATTCCCAGGGGAGGGGGGCAGATACGCAGTATTTT. Amino acid sequence: CASSYSQGRGADTQYF. This rearrangement joins TRBV6-8 to TRBJ2-3; D is perhaps TRBD2 (7 bases). Germline V gene sequence: CDR1 MNHGY, CDR2 SAAAGT. The CDR3 totals 16 residues. Between the trimmed V and J ends, which lost 3 bases and 4 bases, there was a span of 17 bases.

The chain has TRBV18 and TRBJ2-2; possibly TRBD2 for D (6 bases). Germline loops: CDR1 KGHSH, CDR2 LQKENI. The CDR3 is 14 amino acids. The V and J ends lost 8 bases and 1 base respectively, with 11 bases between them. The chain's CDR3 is CASPTGGNTGELFF. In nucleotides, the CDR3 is TGTGCCAGCCCTACCGGGGGGAACACCGGGGAGCTGTTTTTT.

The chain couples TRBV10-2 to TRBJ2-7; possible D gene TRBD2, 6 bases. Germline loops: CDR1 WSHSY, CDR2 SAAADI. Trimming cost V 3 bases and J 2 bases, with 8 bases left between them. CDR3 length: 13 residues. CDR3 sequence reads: CASSDSGAYEQYF. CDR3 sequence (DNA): TGCGCCAGCAGTGATAGCGGAGCCTACGAGCAGTACTTC.

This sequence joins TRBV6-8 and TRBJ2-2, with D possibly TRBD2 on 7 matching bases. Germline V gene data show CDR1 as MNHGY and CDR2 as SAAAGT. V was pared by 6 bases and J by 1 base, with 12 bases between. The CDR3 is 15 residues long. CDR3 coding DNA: TGTGCCAGCAGCCCCGGGGGGCTGAACACCGGGGAGCTGTTTTTT. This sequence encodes CASSPGGLNTGELFF.

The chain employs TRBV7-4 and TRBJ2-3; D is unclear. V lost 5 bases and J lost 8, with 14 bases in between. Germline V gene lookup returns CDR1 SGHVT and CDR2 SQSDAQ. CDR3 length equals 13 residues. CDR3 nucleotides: TGTGCCAGCAGCCCGGGTCAGGTCCCTACGCAGTATTTT. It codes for CASSPGQVPTQYF.

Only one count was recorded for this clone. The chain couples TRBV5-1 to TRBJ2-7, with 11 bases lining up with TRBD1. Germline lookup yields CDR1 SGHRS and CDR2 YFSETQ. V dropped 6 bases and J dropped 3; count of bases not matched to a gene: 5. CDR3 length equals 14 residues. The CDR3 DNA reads TGCGCCAGCACCGCCGGGACAGGGGGCTACGAGCAGTACTTC. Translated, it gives CASTAGTGGYEQYF.

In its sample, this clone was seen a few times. The CDR3 reads CASSSHVGGRAAYEQFF. DNA of the CDR3: TGTGCCAGCAGCTCCCACGTCGGCGGGAGGGCCGCGTATGAGCAGTTCTTC. The V call is TRBV11-3, the J call TRBJ2-1, with 9 positions matching TRBD2. The CDR3 runs 17 residues. V was pared by 4 bases and J by 8 bases, with 15 bases of the junction left unmatched. CDR1 is SGHNT and CDR2 is YENEEA in the germline V gene.

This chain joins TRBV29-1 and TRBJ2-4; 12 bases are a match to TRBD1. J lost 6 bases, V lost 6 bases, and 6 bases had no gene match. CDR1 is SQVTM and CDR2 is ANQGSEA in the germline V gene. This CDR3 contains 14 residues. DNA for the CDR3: TGCAGCGTCGGGACAGGGGGCGCGGGAAACATTCAGTACTTC. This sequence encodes CSVGTGGAGNIQYF.

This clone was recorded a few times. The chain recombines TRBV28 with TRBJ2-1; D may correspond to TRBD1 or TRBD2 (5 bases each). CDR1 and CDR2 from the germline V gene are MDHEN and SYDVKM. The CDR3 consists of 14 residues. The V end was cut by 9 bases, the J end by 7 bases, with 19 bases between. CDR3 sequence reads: CASTDWLGANEQFF. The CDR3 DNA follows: TGTGCCAGTACGGACTGGCTCGGGGCTAATGAGCAGTTCTTC.

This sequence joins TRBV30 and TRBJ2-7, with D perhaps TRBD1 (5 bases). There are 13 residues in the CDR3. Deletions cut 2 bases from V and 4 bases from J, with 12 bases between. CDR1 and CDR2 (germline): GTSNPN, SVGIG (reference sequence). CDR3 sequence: CAWSPGSDYEQYF. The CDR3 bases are TGTGCCTGGAGTCCAGGGTCTGATTACGAGCAGTACTTC.

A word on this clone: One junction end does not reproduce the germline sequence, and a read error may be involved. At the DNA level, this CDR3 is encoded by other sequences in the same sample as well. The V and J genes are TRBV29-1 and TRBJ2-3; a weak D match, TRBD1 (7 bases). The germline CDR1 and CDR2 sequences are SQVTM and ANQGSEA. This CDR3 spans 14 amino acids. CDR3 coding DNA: TGCAGCGTTGATAGCGGAGCAGGGACAGATACGCAATATTTT. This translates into CSVDSGAGTDTQYF.

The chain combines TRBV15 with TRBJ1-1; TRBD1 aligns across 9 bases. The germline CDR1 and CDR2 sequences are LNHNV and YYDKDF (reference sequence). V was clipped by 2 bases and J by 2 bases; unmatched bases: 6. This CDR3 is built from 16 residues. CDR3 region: CATSRSPGQGNTEAFF. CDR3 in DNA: TGTGCCACCAGCAGATCACCGGGACAGGGTAACACTGAAGCTTTCTTT.

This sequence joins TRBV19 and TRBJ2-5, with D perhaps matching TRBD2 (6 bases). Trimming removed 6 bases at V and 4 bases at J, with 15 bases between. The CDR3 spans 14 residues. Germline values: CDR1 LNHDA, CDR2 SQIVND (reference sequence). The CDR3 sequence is CASSLGGVAETQYF. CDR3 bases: TGTGCCAGTAGCTTGGGCGGGGTGGCAGAGACCCAGTACTTC. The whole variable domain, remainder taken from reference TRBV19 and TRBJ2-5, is DGGITQSPKYLFRKEGQNVTLSCEQNLNHDAMYWYRQDPGQGLRLIYYSQIVNDFQKGDIAEGYSVSREKKESFPLTVTSAQKNPTAFYLCASSLGGVAETQYFGPGTRLLVL.

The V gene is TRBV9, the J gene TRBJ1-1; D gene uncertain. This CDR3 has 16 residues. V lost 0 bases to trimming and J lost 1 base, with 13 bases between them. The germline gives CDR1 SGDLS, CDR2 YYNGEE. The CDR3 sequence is CASSVEAHLRNTEAFF. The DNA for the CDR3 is TGTGCCAGCAGCGTAGAGGCCCATCTAAGGAACACTGAAGCTTTCTTT.

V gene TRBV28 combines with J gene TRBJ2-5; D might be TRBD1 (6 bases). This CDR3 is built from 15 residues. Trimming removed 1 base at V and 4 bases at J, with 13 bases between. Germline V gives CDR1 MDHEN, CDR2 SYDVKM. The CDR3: CASSLLAGAGETQYF. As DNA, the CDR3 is TGTGCCAGCAGTTTATTAGCAGGGGCAGGAGAGACCCAGTACTTC.

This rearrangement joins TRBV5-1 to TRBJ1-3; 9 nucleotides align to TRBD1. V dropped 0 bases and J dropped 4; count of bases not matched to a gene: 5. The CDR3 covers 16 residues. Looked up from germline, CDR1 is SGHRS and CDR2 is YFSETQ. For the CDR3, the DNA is TGCGCCAGCAGCTTGGAAATCGGGACAGGGGGAAACACCATATATTTT. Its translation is CASSLEIGTGGNTIYF.

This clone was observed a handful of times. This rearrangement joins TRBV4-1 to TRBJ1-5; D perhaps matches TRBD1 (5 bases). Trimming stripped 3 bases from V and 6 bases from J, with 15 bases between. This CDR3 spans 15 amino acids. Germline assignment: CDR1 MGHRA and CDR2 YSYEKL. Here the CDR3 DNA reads TGCGCCAGCAGCCAGACAGTCGGGAGTAGTCAGCCCCAGCATTTT. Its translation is CASSQTVGSSQPQHF.

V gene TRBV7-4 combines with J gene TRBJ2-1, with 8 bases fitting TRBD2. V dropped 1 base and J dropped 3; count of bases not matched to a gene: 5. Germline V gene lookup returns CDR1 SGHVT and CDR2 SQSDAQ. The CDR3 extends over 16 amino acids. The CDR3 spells CASSLEVAGIYNEQFF. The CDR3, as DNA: TGTGCCAGCAGCTTAGAGGTAGCGGGGATCTACAATGAGCAGTTCTTC.

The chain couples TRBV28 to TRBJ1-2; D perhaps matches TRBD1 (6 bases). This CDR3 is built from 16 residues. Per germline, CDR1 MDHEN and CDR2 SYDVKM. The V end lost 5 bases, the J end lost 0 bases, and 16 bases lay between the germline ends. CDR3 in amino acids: CASSPAGTLANYGYTF. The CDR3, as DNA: TGTGCCAGCAGTCCTGCCGGGACACTTGCTAACTATGGCTACACCTTC.

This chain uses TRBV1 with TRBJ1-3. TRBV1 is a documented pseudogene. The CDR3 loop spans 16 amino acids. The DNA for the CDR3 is TGCGCCAGCAGCCAAGAGGGTACCATCTCTGGAAACACCATATATTTT. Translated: CASSQEGTISGNTIYF.

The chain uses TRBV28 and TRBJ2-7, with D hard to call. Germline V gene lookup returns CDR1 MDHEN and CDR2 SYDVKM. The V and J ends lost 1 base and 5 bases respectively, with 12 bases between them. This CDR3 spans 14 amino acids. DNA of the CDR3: TGTGCCAGCAGTTTATTCCAAGGAGCCCACGAGCAGTACTTC. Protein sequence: CASSLFQGAHEQYF.

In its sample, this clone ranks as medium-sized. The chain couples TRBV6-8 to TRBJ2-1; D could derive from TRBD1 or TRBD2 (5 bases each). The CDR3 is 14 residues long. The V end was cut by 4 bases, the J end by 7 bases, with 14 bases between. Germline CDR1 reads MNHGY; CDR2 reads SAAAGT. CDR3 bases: TGTGCCAGCAGTTTCCCCGGGACGGATAATGAGCAGTTCTTC. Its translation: CASSFPGTDNEQFF.

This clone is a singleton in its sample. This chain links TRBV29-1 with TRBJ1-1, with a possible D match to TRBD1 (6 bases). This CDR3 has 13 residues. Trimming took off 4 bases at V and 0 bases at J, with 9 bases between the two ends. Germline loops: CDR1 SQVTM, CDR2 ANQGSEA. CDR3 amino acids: CSVAEGVNTEAFF. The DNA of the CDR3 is TGCAGCGTTGCGGAGGGGGTGAACACTGAAGCTTTCTTT.